The T cell receptor beta chain under discussion was sequenced for a study of blood T cell repertoires in COVID-19. As for the study in general: Some COVID-19 samples were acute and others convalescent; all came from the United States, Italy and Spain. The analysed material was cDNA or gDNA that came from T cells, B-cell-depleted T cells, or PBMCs.

Germline CDR1 reads SGHDT; CDR2 reads YYEEEE. J gave up 9 bases and V 1 base, and 1 base lay outside the gene matches. The CDR3 totals 13 residues. This clone is classed as medium-sized. Original processing notes: The authors estimated nucleated cell counts from reference gene primer amplification. Clones were read by immunoSEQ multiplex PCR, and TCRdb kept only the in-frame ones, dropping some. V, J and clone size are taken as reported in that table, and D and trimming were inferred from the DNA itself. The sample lists tens of thousands of clones; over 70% were seen once. Specimen: peripheral blood. The source of this sequence is a man older than 75 with active or convalescent COVID-19. The chain links TRBV5-6 to TRBJ2-1, with 10 bases aligning to TRBD2. CDR3 loop: CASSLPSGSEQFF. The CDR3 DNA follows: TGTGCCAGCAGCTTGCCTAGCGGGAGTGAGCAGTTCTTC.